Below, 20 T cell receptor beta chains from the same sample are listed, as sequenced in a study of patients and donors after allogeneic stem cell transplantation. TCRdb passed the RT-PCR reads through MiXCR, listing each CDR3 protein once. Here the sample spans around 170,000 distinct CDR3 sequences, roughly 24% being singletons. Sequenced input: blood, either unsorted or a sorted T cell fraction (not recorded which). These receptors were taken from a human donor who was either an allogeneic HSCT recipient or a stem cell or donor lymphocyte infusion donor (not recorded which). It is not recorded whose cells these are; they may come from a transplant donor.

The chain recombines TRBV13 with TRBJ2-7; 10 nucleotides line up with TRBD1. The CDR3 length is 14 residues. CDR1 and CDR2 from the germline V gene are PRHDT and FYEKMQ (reference sequence). The trim removed 5 bases at V and 3 bases at J, leaving 4 bases unmatched. The CDR3 DNA reads TGTGCCAGCAGCCCGCGGGACAGGGGCTACGAGCAGTACTTC. It yields the protein CASSPRDRGYEQYF.

The CDR3 reads CASSDSGTLNRELFF. CDR3 nucleotides: TGTGCCAGCAGCGATTCGGGAACCCTGAACCGGGAGCTGTTTTTT. This rearrangement joins TRBV9 to TRBJ2-2; possibly TRBD2 for D (5 bases). Germline-derived CDR1 and CDR2 are SGDLS and YYNGEE. Between the trimmed V and J ends, which lost 3 bases and 9 bases, there was a span of 18 bases. This CDR3 is built from 15 residues.

This chain uses TRBV12-3 or TRBV12-4 with TRBJ2-3, with D perhaps matching TRBD1 (5 bases). V was cut by 6 bases and J by 1 base, with 14 bases left in between. This CDR3 is 15 amino acids long. DNA of the CDR3: TGTGCCAGCAGGTACCGTGGGGCCGGCACAGATACGCAGTATTTT. Its translation is CASRYRGAGTDTQYF.

The rearrangement uses TRBV4-1 and TRBJ2-5; no clear D gene. The CDR3 extends over 16 amino acids. The V gene's germline CDR1 is MGHRA and CDR2 YSYEKL. V was clipped by 4 bases and J by 4 bases, with 19 bases between them. The DNA of the CDR3 is TGCGCCAGCAGCCTCGTCGGGCCAGTATTACGAGAGACCCAGTACTTC. Translating gives CASSLVGPVLRETQYF.

The rearrangement links TRBV7-8 to TRBJ2-5; D is uncertain. From germline, CDR1 is SGHVS and CDR2 FQNEAQ. V lost 3 bases to trimming and J lost 5 bases, with 16 bases between them. The CDR3 is 15 residues long. The CDR3 region is CASSFLSPVGETQYF. Written as DNA, the CDR3 is TGTGCCAGCAGCTTTCTGTCTCCGGTGGGGGAGACCCAGTACTTC.

The V call is TRBV6-5, the J call TRBJ1-1, with D possibly matching TRBD1 (6 bases). V was clipped by 6 bases and J by 8 bases, with 13 bases between them. This CDR3 contains 12 residues. Looked up from germline, CDR1 is MNHEY and CDR2 is SVGAGI. As DNA, the CDR3 is TGTGCCAGCAGAAACAGGGTCTTGGAAGCTTTCTTT. It translates to CASRNRVLEAFF.

The chain carries TRBV12-3 or TRBV12-4 and TRBJ2-5; a weak D match, TRBD1 (6 bases). This CDR3 has 14 residues. V was pared by 5 bases and J by 3 bases, with 13 bases between. The CDR3 nucleotides are TGTGCCAGCAGTGATACGACAGGAAAAGAGACCCAGTACTTC. Its translation is CASSDTTGKETQYF.

This clonotype was found many times. This rearrangement joins TRBV12-3 or TRBV12-4 to TRBJ1-6; D unresolved. V was shortened by 2 bases and J by 4 bases, with 3 bases between the two germline ends. The CDR3 has 13 residues. The CDR3 spells CASSLTYNSPLHF. In nucleotides, the CDR3 is TGTGCCAGCAGTTTAACGTATAATTCACCCCTCCACTTT.

The chain is built from TRBV30 and TRBJ2-3; D remains unclear. This CDR3 is built from 14 residues. Per the germline V gene, CDR1 is GTSNPN and CDR2 is SVGIG (reference sequence). V was shortened by 1 base and J by 2 bases, with 10 bases between the two germline ends. The CDR3 sequence is CAWSGAGPTDTQYF. For the CDR3, the DNA is TGTGCCTGGAGTGGGGCTGGGCCCACAGATACGCAGTATTTT.

This clonotype was detected only a few times. This rearrangement joins TRBV15 to TRBJ2-7; TRBD2 might be the D (5 bases). V lost 4 bases, J lost 10 bases, and 14 bases lay in between. Germline CDR1 LNHNV, CDR2 YYDKDF (reference sequence). The CDR3 has 12 amino acids. The CDR3 is CATSTTTGLQYF. The DNA of the CDR3 is TGTGCCACCAGCACCACTACGGGATTACAGTACTTC.

The genes are TRBV7-9 and TRBJ2-3; TRBD2 agrees at 8 bases. The CDR3 covers 13 residues. V was clipped by 3 bases and J by 4 bases; unmatched bases: 0. Germline CDR1 is SEHNR and CDR2 is FQNEAQ (reference sequence). The CDR3 region has the DNA TGTGCCAGCAGCTTGACTAGCGCAGATACGCAGTATTTT. Its translation is CASSLTSADTQYF.

The chain employs TRBV3-1 and TRBJ2-7, with 8 bases identical to TRBD1. Trimming cost V 2 bases and J 0 bases; bases outside gene matches: 6. The CDR3 runs 16 residues. Per the germline V gene, CDR1 is LGHDT and CDR2 is YNNKEL (reference sequence). The CDR3 coding sequence is TGTGCCAGCAGCCAATGGGGACAGGCGAGCTCCTACGAGCAGTACTTC. Its protein is CASSQWGQASSYEQYF.

The chain employs TRBV7-2 and TRBJ2-1; 9 bases are a match to TRBD1. This CDR3 has 15 residues. V lost 4 bases to trimming and J lost 2 bases; unmatched junction nucleotides: 3. The germline gives CDR1 SGHTA, CDR2 FQGNSA. The CDR3 reads CASSSRQGAYNEQFF. The CDR3 nucleotides read TGTGCCAGCAGCTCCCGACAGGGGGCCTACAATGAGCAGTTCTTC.

The chain has TRBV6-1 and TRBJ1-2; 9 nucleotides align to TRBD1. V shed 8 bases, J shed 5 bases, and the junction held 12 bases outside the gene matches. Germline-derived CDR1 and CDR2 are MNHNS and SASEGT. This CDR3 spans 15 amino acids. CDR3 sequence reads: CASESGGQGAYGYTF. In DNA form, the CDR3 reads TGTGCCAGCGAAAGCGGGGGACAGGGTGCTTATGGCTACACCTTC.

This clonotype was observed many times. The chain carries TRBV12-3 or TRBV12-4 and TRBJ1-2; 9 nucleotides match TRBD1. J lost 2 bases, V lost 8 bases, and 3 bases had no gene match. There are 13 residues in the CDR3. CDR3 sequence (DNA): TGTGCCAGCTCGGACAGGGGAAACTATGGCTACACCTTC. Encoded protein: CASSDRGNYGYTF.

The chain carries TRBV12-3 or TRBV12-4 and TRBJ2-1; 10 bases match TRBD1. CDR3 length: 14 residues. The ends lost 6 bases at V and 4 bases at J; junction bases unmatched: 3. CDR3 DNA sequence: TGTGCCAGCAGCGGACAGGGGGGTTACAATGAGCAGTTCTTC. Translating gives CASSGQGGYNEQFF.

The DNA of the CDR3 is TGCGCCACCTCCCTGGGATACTCAACAGATACGCAGTATTTT. Its translation is CATSLGYSTDTQYF. The chain carries TRBV5-1 and TRBJ2-3; D not resolved. Trimming cost V 9 bases and J 3 bases, with 17 bases left between them. The germline V gene encodes CDR1 SGHRS and CDR2 YFSETQ. This CDR3 contains 14 residues.

This clonotype occurred a few times. V gene TRBV5-1 combines with J gene TRBJ1-3, with 7 bases fitting TRBD1. Germline loops: CDR1 SGHRS, CDR2 YFSETQ. After removal of 0 bases from V and 0 bases from J, the junction contained 3 bases not matched to a gene. The CDR3 loop spans 16 amino acids. The CDR3: CASSLGGQFSGNTIYF. The CDR3 DNA reads as TGCGCCAGCAGCTTGGGGGGACAGTTCTCTGGAAACACCATATATTTT.

This clonotype was counted between two and nine times. The chain couples TRBV5-1 to TRBJ2-5; D is ambiguous. V lost 2 bases, J lost 1 base, and 12 bases lay in between. The CDR3 sequence is 15 residues long. Per the germline V gene, CDR1 is SGHRS and CDR2 is YFSETQ. The CDR3 sequence is CASSFFRTSQETQYF. Here the CDR3 DNA reads TGCGCCAGCAGCTTCTTCCGAACCAGCCAAGAGACCCAGTACTTC.

The CDR3, as DNA: TGTGCCAGTAGTAAATCAAAGACGCCAAATAATTCACCCCTCCACTTT. Amino acid sequence: CASSKSKTPNNSPLHF. The V gene is TRBV19, the J gene TRBJ1-6; no definite D call. V lost 4 bases and J lost 5, with 15 bases in between. The CDR3 is made up of 16 amino acids. Germline V gives CDR1 LNHDA, CDR2 SQIVND (reference sequence).